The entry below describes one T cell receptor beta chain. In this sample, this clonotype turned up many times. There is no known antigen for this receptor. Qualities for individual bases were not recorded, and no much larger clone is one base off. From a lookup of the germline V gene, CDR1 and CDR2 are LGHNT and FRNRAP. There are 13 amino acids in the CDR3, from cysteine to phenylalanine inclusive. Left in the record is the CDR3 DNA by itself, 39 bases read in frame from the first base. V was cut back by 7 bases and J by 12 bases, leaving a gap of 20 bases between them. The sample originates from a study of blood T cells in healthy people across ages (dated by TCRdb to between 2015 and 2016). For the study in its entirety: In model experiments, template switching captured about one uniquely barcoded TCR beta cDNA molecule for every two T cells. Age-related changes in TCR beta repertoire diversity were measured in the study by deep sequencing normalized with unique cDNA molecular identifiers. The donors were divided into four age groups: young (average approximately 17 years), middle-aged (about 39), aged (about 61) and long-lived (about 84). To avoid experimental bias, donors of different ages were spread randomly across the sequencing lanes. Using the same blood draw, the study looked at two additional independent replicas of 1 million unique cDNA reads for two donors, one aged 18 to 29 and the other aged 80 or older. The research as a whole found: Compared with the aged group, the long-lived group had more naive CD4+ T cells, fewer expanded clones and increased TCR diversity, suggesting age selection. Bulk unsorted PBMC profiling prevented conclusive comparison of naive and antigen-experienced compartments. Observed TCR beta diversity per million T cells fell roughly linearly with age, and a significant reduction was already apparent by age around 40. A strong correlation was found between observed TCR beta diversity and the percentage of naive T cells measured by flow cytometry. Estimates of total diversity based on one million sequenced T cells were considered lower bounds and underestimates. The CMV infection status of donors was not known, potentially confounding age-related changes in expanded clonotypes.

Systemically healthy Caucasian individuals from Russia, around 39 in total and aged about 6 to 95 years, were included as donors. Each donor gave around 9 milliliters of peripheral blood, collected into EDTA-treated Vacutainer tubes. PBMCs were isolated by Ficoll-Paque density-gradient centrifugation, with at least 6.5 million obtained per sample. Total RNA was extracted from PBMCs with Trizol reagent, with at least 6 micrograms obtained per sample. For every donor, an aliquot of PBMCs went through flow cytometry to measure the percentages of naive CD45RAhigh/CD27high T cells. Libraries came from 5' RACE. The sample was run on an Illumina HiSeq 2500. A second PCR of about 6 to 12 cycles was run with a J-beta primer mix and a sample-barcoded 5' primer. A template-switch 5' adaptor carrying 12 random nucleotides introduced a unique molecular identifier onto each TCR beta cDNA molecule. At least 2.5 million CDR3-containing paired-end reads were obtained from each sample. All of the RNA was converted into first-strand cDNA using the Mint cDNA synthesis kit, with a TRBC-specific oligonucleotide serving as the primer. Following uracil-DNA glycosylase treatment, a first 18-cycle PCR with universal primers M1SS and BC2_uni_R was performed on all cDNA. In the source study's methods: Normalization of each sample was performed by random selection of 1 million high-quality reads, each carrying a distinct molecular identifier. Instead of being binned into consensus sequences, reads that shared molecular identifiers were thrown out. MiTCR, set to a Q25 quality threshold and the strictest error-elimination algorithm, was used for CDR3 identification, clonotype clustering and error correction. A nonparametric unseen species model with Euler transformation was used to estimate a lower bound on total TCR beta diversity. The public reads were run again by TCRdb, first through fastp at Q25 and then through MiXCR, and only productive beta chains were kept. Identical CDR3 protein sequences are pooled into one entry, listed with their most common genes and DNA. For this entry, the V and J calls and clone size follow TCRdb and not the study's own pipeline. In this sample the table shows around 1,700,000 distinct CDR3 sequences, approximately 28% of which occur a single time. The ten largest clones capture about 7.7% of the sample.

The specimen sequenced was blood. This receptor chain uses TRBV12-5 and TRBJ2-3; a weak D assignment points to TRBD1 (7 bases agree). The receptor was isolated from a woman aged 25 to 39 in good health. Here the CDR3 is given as CASVPTTGAGQYF. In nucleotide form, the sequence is TGTGCTAGTGTCCCAACCACAGGGGCGGGACAGTATTTT.